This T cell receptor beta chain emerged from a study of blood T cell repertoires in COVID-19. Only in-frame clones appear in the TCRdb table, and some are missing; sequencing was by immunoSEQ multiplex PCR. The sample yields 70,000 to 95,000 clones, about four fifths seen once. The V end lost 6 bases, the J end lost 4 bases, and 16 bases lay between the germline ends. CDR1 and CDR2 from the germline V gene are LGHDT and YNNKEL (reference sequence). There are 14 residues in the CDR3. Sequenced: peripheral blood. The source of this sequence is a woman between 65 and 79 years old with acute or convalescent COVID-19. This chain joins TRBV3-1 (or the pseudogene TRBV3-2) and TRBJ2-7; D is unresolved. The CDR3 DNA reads TGTGCCAGCAGTCTGACTCGAAATTGGTACGAGCAGTACTTC. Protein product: CASSLTRNWYEQYF.